Here is one T cell receptor (beta chain) with its context. This record comes from a study of blood T cell repertoires in COVID-19. This CDR3 spans 15 amino acids. The V and J ends lost 4 bases and 6 bases respectively, with 18 bases between them. Germline V gene sequence: CDR1 SNHLY, CDR2 FYNNEI. Profiling relied on immunoSEQ multiplex PCR, and the TCRdb table lists in-frame clones only, not all of them. This table has over 200,000 clones, under 90% appearing once. V is TRBV2 and J is TRBJ1-1; the D is unclear. Sequenced sample: peripheral blood. The clonotype was recovered from a woman in her 40s with active or convalescent COVID-19. This chain's CDR3 is CASSGVLYAGAEAFF. The CDR3 DNA sequence: TGTGCCAGCAGTGGGGTCCTTTACGCGGGCGCTGAAGCTTTCTTT.